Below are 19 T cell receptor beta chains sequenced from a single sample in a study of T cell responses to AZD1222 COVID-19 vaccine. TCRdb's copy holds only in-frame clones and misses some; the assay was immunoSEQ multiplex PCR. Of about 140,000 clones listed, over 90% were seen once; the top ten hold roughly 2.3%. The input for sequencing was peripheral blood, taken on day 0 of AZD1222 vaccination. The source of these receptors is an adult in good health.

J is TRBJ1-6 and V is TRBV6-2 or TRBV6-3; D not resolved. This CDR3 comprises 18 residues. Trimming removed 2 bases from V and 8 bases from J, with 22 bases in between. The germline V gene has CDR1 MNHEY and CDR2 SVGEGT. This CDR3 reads CASSYLIASPRIDSPLHF. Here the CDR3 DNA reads TGTGCCAGCAGTTACCTAATCGCCTCGCCTAGGATCGATTCACCCCTCCACTTT.

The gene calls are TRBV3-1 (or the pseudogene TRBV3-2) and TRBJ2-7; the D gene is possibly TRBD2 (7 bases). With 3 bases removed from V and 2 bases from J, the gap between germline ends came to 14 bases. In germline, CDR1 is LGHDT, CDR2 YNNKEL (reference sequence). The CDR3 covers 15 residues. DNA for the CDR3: TGTGCCAGCAGCCACTACAGGGAGGGACCCTACGAGCAGTACTTC. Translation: CASSHYREGPYEQYF.

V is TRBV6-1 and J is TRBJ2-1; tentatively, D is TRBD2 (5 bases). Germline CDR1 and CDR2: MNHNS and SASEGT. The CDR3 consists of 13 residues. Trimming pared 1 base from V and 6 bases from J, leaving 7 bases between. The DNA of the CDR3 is TGTGCCAGCAGTGAAGTAACTAGCAATGAGCAGTTCTTC. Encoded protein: CASSEVTSNEQFF.

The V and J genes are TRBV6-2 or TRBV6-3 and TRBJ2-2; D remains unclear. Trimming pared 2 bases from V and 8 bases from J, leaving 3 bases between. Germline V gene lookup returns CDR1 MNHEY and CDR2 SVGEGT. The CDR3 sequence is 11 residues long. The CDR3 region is CASSYLGELFF. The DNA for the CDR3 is TGTGCCAGCAGTTACCTTGGGGAGCTGTTTTTT.

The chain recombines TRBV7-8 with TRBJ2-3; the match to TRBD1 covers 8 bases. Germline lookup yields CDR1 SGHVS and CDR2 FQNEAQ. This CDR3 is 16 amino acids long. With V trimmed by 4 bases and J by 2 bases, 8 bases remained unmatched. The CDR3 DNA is TGTGCCAGCAGCTCCGGGACAGGCAGACTCACAGATACGCAGTATTTT. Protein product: CASSSGTGRLTDTQYF.

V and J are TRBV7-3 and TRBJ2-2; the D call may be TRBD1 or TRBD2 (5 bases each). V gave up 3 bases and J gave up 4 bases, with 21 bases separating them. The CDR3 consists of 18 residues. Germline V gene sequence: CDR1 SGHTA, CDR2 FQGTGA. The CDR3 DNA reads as TGTGCCAGCAGCTTCGGGACGTCAAATGGCCCCTCCACCGGGGAGCTGTTTTTT. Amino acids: CASSFGTSNGPSTGELFF.

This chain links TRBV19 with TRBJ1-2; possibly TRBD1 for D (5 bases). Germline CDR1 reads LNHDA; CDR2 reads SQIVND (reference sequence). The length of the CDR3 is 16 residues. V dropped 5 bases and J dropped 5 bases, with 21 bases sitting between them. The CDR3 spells CASSPDTKDSRYGYTF. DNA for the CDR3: TGTGCCAGTAGTCCTGACACGAAAGACAGTAGGTATGGCTACACCTTC.

The CDR3 coding sequence is TGTGCCAGCAGCCGTTCCCAATCAGGAGTCTCCTACGAGCAGTACTTC. It yields the protein CASSRSQSGVSYEQYF. V is TRBV5-5 and J is TRBJ2-7; D gene uncertain. Trimming removed 4 bases at V and 0 bases at J, with 17 bases between. From germline, CDR1 is SGHKS and CDR2 YYEKEE (reference sequence). The CDR3 loop spans 16 amino acids.

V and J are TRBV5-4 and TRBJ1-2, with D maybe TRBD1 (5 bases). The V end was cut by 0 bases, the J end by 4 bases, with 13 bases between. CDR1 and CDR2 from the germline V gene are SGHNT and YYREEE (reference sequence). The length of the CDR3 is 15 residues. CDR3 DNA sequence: TGTGCCAGCAGCTTGGGGGGCCAGGGTTCCTATGGCTACACCTTC. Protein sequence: CASSLGGQGSYGYTF.

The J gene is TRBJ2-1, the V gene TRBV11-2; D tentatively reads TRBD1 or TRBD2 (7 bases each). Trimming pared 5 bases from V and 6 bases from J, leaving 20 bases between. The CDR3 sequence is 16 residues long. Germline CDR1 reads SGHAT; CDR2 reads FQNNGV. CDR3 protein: CASSPTGGGGSNEQFF. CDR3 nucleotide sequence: TGTGCCAGCAGCCCCACCGGGGGAGGGGGCAGCAATGAGCAGTTCTTC.

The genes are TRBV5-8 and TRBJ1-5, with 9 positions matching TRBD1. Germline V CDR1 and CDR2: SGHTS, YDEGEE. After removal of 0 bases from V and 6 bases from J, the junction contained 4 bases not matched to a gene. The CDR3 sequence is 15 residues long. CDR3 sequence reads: CASSLGQGGAQPQHF. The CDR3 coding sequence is TGTGCCAGCAGCTTGGGACAGGGGGGAGCTCAGCCCCAGCATTTT.

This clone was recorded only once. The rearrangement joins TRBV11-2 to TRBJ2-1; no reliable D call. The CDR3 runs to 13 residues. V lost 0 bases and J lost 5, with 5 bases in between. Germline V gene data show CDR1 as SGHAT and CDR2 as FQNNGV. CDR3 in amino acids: CASSLDENNEQFF. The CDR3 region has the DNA TGTGCCAGCAGCTTAGATGAGAACAATGAGCAGTTCTTC.

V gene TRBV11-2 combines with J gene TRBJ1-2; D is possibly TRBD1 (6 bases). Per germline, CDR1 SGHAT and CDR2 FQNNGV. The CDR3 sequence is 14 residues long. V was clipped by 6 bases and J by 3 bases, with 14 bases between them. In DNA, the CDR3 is TGTGCCAGCAGAAGAGGGGGGGTTGACTATGGCTACACCTTC. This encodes CASRRGGVDYGYTF.

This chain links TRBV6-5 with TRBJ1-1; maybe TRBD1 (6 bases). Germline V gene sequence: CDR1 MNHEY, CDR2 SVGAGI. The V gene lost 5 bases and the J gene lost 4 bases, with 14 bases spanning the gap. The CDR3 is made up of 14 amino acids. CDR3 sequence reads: CASSKQGGSTEAFF. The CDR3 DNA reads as TGTGCCAGCAGTAAACAGGGAGGTAGCACTGAAGCTTTCTTT.

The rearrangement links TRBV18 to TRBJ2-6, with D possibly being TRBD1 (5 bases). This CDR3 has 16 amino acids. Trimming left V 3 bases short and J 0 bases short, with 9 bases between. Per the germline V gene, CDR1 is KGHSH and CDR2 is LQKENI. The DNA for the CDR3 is TGTGCCAGCTCACCGGACATCAGCTCTGGGGCCAACGTCCTGACTTTC. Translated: CASSPDISSGANVLTF.

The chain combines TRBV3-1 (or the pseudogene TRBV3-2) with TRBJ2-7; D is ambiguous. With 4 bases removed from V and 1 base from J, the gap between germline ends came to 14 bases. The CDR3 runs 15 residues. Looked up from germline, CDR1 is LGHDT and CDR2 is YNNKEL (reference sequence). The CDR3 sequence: CASSPFSGPSYEQYF. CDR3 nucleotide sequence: TGTGCCAGCAGCCCCTTTAGTGGGCCGTCCTACGAGCAGTACTTC.

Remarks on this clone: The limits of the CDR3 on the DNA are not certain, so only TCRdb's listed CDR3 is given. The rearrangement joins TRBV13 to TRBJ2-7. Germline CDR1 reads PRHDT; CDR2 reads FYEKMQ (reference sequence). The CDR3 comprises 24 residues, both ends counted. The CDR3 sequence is CASSLDSEKLRAVLRAGHQAHGPF.

The chain's CDR3 is CASSPRNLAFVNEQFF. The CDR3 DNA is TGTGCCAGCAGTCCCCGAAATCTAGCGTTTGTCAATGAGCAGTTCTTC. The V gene is TRBV6-6, the J gene TRBJ2-1; perhaps TRBD2 as D (6 bases). This CDR3 has 16 amino acids. Germline V gives CDR1 MNHNY, CDR2 SVGAGI (reference sequence). V lost 5 bases to trimming and J lost 6 bases, with 20 bases between them.

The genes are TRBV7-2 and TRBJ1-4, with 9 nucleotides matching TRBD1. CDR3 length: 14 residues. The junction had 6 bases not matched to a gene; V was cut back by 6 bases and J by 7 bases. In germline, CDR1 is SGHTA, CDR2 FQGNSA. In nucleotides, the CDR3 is TGTGCCAGCAGTCGGGACAGGGCAAGTGAAAAACTGTTTTTT. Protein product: CASSRDRASEKLFF.